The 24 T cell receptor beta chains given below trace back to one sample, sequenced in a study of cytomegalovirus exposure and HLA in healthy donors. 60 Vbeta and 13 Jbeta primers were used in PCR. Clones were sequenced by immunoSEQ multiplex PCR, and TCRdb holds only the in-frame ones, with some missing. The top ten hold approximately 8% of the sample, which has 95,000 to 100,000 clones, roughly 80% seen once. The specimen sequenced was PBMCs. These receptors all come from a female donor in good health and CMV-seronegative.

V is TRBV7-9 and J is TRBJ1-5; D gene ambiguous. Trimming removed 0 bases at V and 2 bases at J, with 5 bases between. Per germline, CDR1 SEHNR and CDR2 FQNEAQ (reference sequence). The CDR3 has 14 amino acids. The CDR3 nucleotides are TGTGCCAGCAGCTTAGCGTCAGGCAATCAGCCCCAGCATTTT. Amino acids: CASSLASGNQPQHF.

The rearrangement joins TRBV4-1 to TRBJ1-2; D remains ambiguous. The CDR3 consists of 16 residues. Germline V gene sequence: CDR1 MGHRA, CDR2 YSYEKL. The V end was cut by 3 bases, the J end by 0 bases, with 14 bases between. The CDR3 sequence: CASSQAGVSPNYGYTF. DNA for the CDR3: TGCGCCAGCAGCCAGGCCGGAGTGTCACCTAACTATGGCTACACCTTC.

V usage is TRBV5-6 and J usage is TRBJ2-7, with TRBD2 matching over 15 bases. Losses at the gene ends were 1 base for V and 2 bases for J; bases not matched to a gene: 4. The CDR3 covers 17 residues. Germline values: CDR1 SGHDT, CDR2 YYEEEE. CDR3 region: CASSLRTSGRAPYEQYF. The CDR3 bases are TGTGCCAGCAGCTTGAGGACTAGCGGGAGGGCCCCCTACGAGCAGTACTTC.

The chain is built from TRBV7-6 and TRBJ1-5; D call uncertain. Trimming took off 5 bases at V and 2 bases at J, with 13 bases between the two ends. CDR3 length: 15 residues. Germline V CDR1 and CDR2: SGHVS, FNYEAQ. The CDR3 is CASSPTRGGNQPQHF. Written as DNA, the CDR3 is TGTGCCAGCAGCCCCACGCGCGGGGGCAATCAGCCCCAGCATTTT. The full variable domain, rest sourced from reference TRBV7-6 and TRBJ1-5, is GAGVSQSPRYKVTKRGQDVALRCDPISGHVSLYWYRQALGQGPEFLTYFNYEAQQDKSGLPNDRFSAERPEGSISTLTIQRTEQRDSAMYRCASSPTRGGNQPQHFGDGTRLSIL.

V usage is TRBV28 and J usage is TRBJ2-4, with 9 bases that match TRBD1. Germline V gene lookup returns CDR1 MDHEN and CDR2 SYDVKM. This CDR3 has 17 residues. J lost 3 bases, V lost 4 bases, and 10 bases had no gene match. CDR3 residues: CASSSPPGQGVKNIQYF. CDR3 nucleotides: TGTGCCAGCAGTTCCCCTCCGGGACAGGGAGTCAAAAACATTCAGTACTTC.

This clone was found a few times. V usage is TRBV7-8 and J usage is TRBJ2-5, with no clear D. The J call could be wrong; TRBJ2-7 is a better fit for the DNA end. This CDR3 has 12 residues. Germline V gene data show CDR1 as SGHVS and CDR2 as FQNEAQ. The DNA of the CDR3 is TGTGCCAGCAGCTTAGGGTCCTACGAGCAGTACTTC. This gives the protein CASSLGSYEQYF.

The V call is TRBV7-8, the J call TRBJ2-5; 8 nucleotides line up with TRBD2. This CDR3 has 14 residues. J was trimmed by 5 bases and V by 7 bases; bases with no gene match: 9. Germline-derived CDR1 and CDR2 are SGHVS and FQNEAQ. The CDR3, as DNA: TGTGCCAGCACCATGAGCGGGGGCGGCGAGACCCAGTACTTC. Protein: CASTMSGGGETQYF.

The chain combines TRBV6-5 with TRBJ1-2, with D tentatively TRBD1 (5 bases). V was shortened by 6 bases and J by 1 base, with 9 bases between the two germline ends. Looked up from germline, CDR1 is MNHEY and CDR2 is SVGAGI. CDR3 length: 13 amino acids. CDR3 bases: TGTGCCAGCAGCTTCGACAGTAACTATGGCTACACCTTC. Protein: CASSFDSNYGYTF.

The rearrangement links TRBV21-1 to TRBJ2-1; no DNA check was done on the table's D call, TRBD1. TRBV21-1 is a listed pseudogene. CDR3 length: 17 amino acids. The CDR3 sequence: CASSGPGQGGPYNEQFF. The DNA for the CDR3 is TGTGCCAGCAGCGGACCGGGACAGGGTGGTCCCTACAATGAGCAGTTCTTC.

In DNA, the CDR3 is TGTGCCAGCAGCTCGTTATATTACAGGGGAGTATCTGAAGCTTTCTTT. It is translated as CASSSLYYRGVSEAFF. The V and J genes are TRBV5-6 and TRBJ1-1; 7 bases map to TRBD1. The CDR3 spans 16 residues. The V gene end was trimmed by 3 bases and the J gene end by 6 bases; junction bases not matched to a gene: 14. Germline loops: CDR1 SGHDT, CDR2 YYEEEE. The full variable domain, its missing parts supplied by reference TRBV5-6 and TRBJ1-1, is DAGVTQSPTHLIKTRGQQVTLRCSPKSGHDTVSWYQQALGQGPQFIFQYYEEEERQRGNFPDRFSGHQFPNYSSELNVNALLLGDSALYLCASSSLYYRGVSEAFFGQGTRLTVV.

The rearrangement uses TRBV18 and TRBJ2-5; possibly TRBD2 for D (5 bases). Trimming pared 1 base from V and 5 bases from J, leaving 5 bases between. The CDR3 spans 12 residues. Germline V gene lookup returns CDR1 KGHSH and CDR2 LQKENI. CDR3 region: CASSPRRETQYF. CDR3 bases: TGTGCCAGCTCACCACGGAGGGAGACCCAGTACTTC.

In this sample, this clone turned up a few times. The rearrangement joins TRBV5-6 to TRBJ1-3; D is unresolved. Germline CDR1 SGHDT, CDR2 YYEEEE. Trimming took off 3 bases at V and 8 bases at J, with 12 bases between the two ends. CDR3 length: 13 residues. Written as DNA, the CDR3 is TGTGCCAGCAGCTGGATCGAGGAGGACACCATATATTTT. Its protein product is CASSWIEEDTIYF.

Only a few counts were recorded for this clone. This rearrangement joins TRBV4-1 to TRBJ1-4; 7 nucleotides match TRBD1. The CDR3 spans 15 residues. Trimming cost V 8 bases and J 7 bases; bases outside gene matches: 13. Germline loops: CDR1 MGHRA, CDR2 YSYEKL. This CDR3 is CASGIWGRGREKLFF. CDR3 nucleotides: TGCGCCAGCGGAATTTGGGGAAGGGGGCGTGAAAAACTGTTTTTT.

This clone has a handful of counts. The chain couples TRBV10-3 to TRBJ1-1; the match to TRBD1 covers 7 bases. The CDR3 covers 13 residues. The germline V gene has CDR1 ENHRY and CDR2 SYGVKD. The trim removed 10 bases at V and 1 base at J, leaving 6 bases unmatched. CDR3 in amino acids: CANAGTENTEAFF. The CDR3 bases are TGTGCCAACGCCGGGACAGAGAACACTGAAGCTTTCTTT.

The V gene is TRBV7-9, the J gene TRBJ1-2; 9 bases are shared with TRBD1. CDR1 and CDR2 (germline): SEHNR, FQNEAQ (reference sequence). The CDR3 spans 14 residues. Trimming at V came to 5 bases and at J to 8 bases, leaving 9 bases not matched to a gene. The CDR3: CASSTLDRGSGYTF. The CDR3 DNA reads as TGTGCCAGCAGCACTCTGGACAGGGGCTCCGGCTACACCTTC.

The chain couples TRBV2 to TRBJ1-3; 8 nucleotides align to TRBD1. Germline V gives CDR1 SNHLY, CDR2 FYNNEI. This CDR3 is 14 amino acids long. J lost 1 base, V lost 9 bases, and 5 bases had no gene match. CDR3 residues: CASATGASGNTIYF. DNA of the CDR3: TGTGCCAGTGCGACAGGGGCATCTGGAAACACCATATATTTT.

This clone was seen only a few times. CDR3 coding DNA: TGTGCCAGCAGCTTCCAGGGCAGGAGCAATCAGCCCCAGCATTTT. It encodes CASSFQGRSNQPQHF. The genes are TRBV5-8 and TRBJ1-5; weak D call: TRBD1 (5 bases). CDR3 size: 15 residues. Between the trimmed V and J ends, which lost 2 bases and 1 base, there was a span of 10 bases. Germline V gene lookup returns CDR1 SGHTS and CDR2 YDEGEE.

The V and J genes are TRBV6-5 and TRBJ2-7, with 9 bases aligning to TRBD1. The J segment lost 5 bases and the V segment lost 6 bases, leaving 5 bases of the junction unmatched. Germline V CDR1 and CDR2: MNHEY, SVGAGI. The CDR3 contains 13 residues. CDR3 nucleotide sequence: TGTGCCAGCAGAGGGACAGGGAGGAACGAGCAGTACTTC. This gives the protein CASRGTGRNEQYF.

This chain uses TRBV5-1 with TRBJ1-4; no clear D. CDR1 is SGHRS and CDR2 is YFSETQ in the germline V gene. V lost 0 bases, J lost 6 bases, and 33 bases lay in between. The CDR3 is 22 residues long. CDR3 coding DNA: TGCGCCAGCAGCTTGGCCGTCAGAGTGGGGAGCCCCCAAGTTAGTCGTTATGAAAAACTGTTTTTT. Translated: CASSLAVRVGSPQVSRYEKLFF.

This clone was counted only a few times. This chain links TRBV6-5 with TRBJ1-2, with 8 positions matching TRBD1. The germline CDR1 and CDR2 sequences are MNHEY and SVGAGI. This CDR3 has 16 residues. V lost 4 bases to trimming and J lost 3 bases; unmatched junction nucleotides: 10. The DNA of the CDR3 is TGTGCCAGCAGTTCAAATCAGGGGGCGTATCACTATGGCTACACCTTC. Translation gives CASSSNQGAYHYGYTF.

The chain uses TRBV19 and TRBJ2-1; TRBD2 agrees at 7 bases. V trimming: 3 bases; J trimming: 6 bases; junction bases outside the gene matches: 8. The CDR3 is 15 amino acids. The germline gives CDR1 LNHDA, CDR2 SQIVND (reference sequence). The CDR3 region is CASSIPRELSNEQFF. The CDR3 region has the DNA TGTGCCAGTAGTATTCCGCGGGAGCTTTCCAATGAGCAGTTCTTC.

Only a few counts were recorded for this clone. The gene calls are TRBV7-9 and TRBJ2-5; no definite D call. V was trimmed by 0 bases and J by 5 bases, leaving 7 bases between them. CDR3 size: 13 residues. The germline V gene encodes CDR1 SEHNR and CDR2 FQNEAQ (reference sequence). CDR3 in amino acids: CASSLAPSETQYF. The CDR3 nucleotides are TGTGCCAGCAGCTTAGCTCCCTCGGAGACCCAGTACTTC. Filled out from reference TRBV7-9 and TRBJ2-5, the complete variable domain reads DTGVSQNPRHKITKRGQNVTFRCDPISEHNRLYWYRQTLGQGPEFLTYFQNEAQLEKSRLLSDRFSAERPKGSFSTLEIQRTEQGDSAMYLCASSLAPSETQYFGPGTRLLVL.

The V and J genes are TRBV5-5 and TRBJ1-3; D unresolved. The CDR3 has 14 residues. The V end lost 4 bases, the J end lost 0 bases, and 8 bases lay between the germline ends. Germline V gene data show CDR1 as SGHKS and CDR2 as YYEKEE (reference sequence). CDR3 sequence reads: CASSEYNSGNTIYF. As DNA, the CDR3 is TGTGCCAGCAGCGAGTATAACTCTGGAAACACCATATATTTT.

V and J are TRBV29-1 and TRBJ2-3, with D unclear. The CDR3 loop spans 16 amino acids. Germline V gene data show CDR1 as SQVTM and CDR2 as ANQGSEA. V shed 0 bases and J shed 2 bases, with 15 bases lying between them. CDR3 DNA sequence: TGCAGCGTTGAAGATCGTATAGGCTACTACACAGATACGCAGTATTTT. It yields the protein CSVEDRIGYYTDTQYF.